Below, one TCR beta chain is given with its context. Its specificity is not known. Germline V lookup: CDR1 MNHEY, CDR2 SMNVEV (reference sequence). CDR3 length: 14 amino acids. V lost 0 bases to trimming and J lost 0 bases, with 6 bases between them. The PBMCs had their origin in around 10 ml of fresh peripheral blood. The sample is drawn from a study of T cells in Graves' hyperthyroidism and ophthalmopathy. In the study overall: Peripheral blood was acquired at first diagnosis, ahead of any therapy whatsoever. Study outcomes and limitations: Clonotypes that were expanded in thyroid above 0.001 mostly appeared in blood too.

Using RNA transcripts as the source, TCR beta CDR3 regions were amplified. First-round RT-PCR targeting the TCR CDR3 was performed with the HTBI primer set. TCRdb recomputed calls from the multiplex PCR reads with MiXCR, one row per CDR3 protein. The table has 200,000 to 300,000 distinct CDR3 sequences, about 25% seen once. The sample taken for sequencing was blood. V gene TRBV27 combines with J gene TRBJ2-7; the D is unclear. The TCR comes from a woman in her 40s with Graves' ophthalmopathy. CDR3 loop: CASSLSLPSYEQYF. The DNA for the CDR3 is TGTGCCAGCAGTTTATCGCTACCCTCCTACGAGCAGTACTTC.